The T cell receptor (beta chain) described here comes from a study of Graves' ophthalmopathy and Graves' hyperthyroidism. TCR beta CDR3 regions were amplified from RNA transcripts. The authors performed first-round RT-PCR with HTBI primers and then a second-round multiplex PCR. MiXCR was run by TCRdb on the multiplex PCR reads, yielding one entry per CDR3 protein. The data hold 150,000 or so distinct CDR3 sequences, with under 40% observed a single time. The table lists this clonotype with many counts. Its matching antigen is unknown. The study, taken as a whole, reports: Ophthalmopathy progression was predicted by the model at approximately 71% sensitivity and under 75% specificity.

Other autoimmune diseases, uncontrolled infections, pregnancy or lactation excluded patients from enrollment. The authors diagnosed from clinical symptoms, serum thyroxine, TRAb, thyroid ultrasound and orbital computed tomography. Isolation of PBMCs was performed using around 9.5 ml of fresh peripheral blood. Trimming left V 5 bases short and J 0 bases short, with 19 bases between. The germline V gene has CDR1 GTSNPN and CDR2 SVGIG (reference sequence). The CDR3 consists of 16 residues. V and J are TRBV30 and TRBJ1-1; D is possibly TRBD1 (6 bases). The sequencing input was peripheral blood. This TCR came from a woman between 40 and 50 years old with Graves' ophthalmopathy. CDR3 nucleotides: TGTGCCTGGCCCGGAAGGGGGTTGCTCATGAACACTGAAGCTTTCTTT. Its translation: CAWPGRGLLMNTEAFF. Together with reference TRBV30 and TRBJ1-1, the CDR3 gives the full variable domain: SQTIHQWPATLVQPVGSPLSLECTVEGTSNPNLYWYRQAAGRGLQLLFYSVGIGQISSEVPQNLSASRPQDRQFILSSKKLLLSDSGFYLCAWPGRGLLMNTEAFFGQGTRLTVV.